The clone carrying this T cell receptor (beta chain) appeared a few times. Antigen specificity is unknown. The sort gate was single viable CD3+CD4+CD8-CD45RO+ cells for memory CD4+ T cells. These data are taken from a study of memory CD4+ T cells and cytomegalovirus serostatus. Study in general: Of the healthy Belgian adults, 9 were CMV seropositive and 20 to 30 seronegative.

TCRdb's table, derived via immunoSEQ multiplex PCR, lists solely in-frame clones and lacks some. The table shows 35,000 to 50,000 clones, with around 80% occurring only once. The CDR3 extends over 14 amino acids. Between the trimmed V and J ends, which lost 6 bases and 6 bases, there was a span of 15 bases. In germline, CDR1 is LGHNT, CDR2 FRNRAP. Regarding the study as a whole: Each of approximately 73 CMV-associated TCRbeta sequences occurred in one to five individuals.

The V call is TRBV12-5, the J call TRBJ1-3; a possible D gene is TRBD1 (6 bases). Source material: memory CD4+ T cells from blood. The TCR originated in an adult in good health and CMV-seronegative. The CDR3 DNA reads as TGTGCTAGTGGGTGGGACAATGGGATAAACACCATATATTTT. Amino acids: CASGWDNGINTIYF.